This TCR beta chain was recovered during a study of CD8 T cells in Susac syndrome (dated by TCRdb to about 2019). Regarding the study in general: The study used repertoire sequencing to test whether antigen drove CD8+ T cell activation and differentiation in Susac syndrome. CD8+ T cell repertoire clonality was compared between 11 to 12 healthy donors, roughly 14 Susac syndrome patients and approximately 16 multiple sclerosis patients. Study-level results and caveats: The TCR sequencing and HLA analysis was acknowledged to have included a relatively small number of individuals.

Comments on this clonotype: Its antigen is unknown. No per-base quality is available; no much larger clone lies one base away.

V is shortened by 2 bases, J by 6 bases, and the region joining them spans 4 bases. Counted from cysteine to phenylalanine, this CDR3 has 12 amino acids. The sequence is cut down to CDR3 DNA, 36 bases in frame from base 1. Via the germline V gene, CDR1 is MNHEY and CDR2 SVGAGI. Peripheral blood CD8+ and CD4+ T cells from healthy donors, Susac syndrome patients and multiple sclerosis patients were profiled by high-throughput TCR beta sequencing. The multiple sclerosis controls were treatment-naive patients who had stable or active relapsing-remitting disease and met the revised McDonald criteria. Bulk CD8+ and CD4+ T cells were purified by magnetic negative isolation, whereas CD8+ TEMRA cells were enriched by FACS. Blood was collected in EDTA tubes and processed within 24 hours, with PBMCs isolated through density gradient centrifugation. PBMCs destined for TCR sequencing were cryopreserved in liquid nitrogen and later thawed in a 37 °C water bath. The sorted or isolated CD4+, CD8+ and CD8+ TEMRA cells reached a purity of at least 90%.

RNA was extracted using the RNeasy kit, and roughly 0.45 to 1 ug of the RNA was reverse transcribed with random hexamers. The immunoSEQ multiplex PCR assay, covering 54 Vbeta and 13 Jbeta segments, was used to amplify TCR beta CDR3 regions. PCR amplification bias was corrected by using a synthetic template baseline for primer optimization and computational correction. As for the original processing: Reads were assigned to V, D and J genes according to IMGT and analyzed in immunoSEQ Analyzer, with only productive sequences retained. To calculate clonality, Shannon entropy was normalized by log2 of the number of productive unique sequences and then subtracted from one. For each patient and control, public and private clones were evaluated within the 100 most prevalent clones. A clone was defined as Susac-specific if it was absent from the healthy and MS cohorts, from roughly 990 published viral clones and from other ImmuneACCESS disease sequences. The raw public data were reprocessed by TCRdb itself: fastp quality trimming at Q25, MiXCR clonotype calling, in-frame beta chains only. Rows with one shared CDR3 protein collapse into an entry with the most common genes and DNA. TCRdb assigned the V and J calls; the authors' analysis was not used. Across this sample there are some 300,000 distinct CDR3 sequences, with about 85% seen only once. Clones ranked in the top ten supply around 0.11% of the sample.

This TCR was recovered from a human donor with multiple sclerosis. The material sequenced was CD8+ T cells from PBMCs. Recombination connected TRBV6-5 to TRBJ2-2; no D segment can be confidently identified. CDR3 protein: CASSYGAGELFF. In nucleotide form, the sequence is TGTGCCAGCAGTTACGGGGCCGGGGAGCTGTTTTTT.